The T cell receptor beta chain under discussion was sequenced for a study of shared clonotypes between healthy human individuals. Study as a whole: Per donor, CD8 memory used one plate, CD8 naive used two, CD4 memory used three and CD4 naive used three.

Concerning this clone itself: Antigen specificity is unknown.

Sequencing used immunoSEQ multiplex PCR; TCRdb keeps in-frame clones, though not all of them. The data hold a few million clones, with approximately 93% observed a single time. Notes on the study in general: The study generally estimated greater richness for naive than memory subsets. Read depth was anticipated to influence clonotype sharing among donors.

The J segment lost 4 bases and the V segment lost 4 bases, leaving 5 bases of the junction unmatched. Germline V gene data show CDR1 as LNHDA and CDR2 as SQIVND (reference sequence). The CDR3 sequence is 15 residues long. The sequence came from a man between 18 and 29 years old in good health. Some clones in this sample may be carry-over from other donors' samples. The chain recombines TRBV19 with TRBJ1-3; 9 bases align to TRBD1. The sequenced sample was naive CD4+ T cells from PBMCs. Indicated subset: CD45RA+ positively selected. In DNA, the CDR3 is TGTGCCAGTAGTACGGGACAGGGTGGCGGAAACACCATATATTTT. Its protein is CASSTGQGGGNTIYF.